This is a list of T cell receptor beta chains from one sample in a study of PD-1 blockade in classical Hodgkin lymphoma. The data were produced by immunoSEQ multiplex PCR, yet TCRdb's version contains in-frame clones alone and is incomplete. This sample carries 20,000 to 25,000 clones, almost 70% of them seen once, and the ten largest clones take approximately 3.6%. Sequencing used peripheral blood mononuclear cells (PBMCs), obtained at baseline. The source of these receptors is a human donor with classical Hodgkin lymphoma. CDR3s include the opening cysteine and the closing phenylalanine or tryptophan. D genes are given only for firm matches. A clone size is listed for some rows: how often the clone was seen (once, few, many), or a class if it is expanded.

clone_size cdr3_length j_call v_call d_call cdr3_aa cdr3_nt
few 12 TRBJ2-7 TRBV21-1 . CASITRTYEQYF TGTGCCAGCATCACCAGAACCTACGAGCAGTACTTC
. 15 TRBJ1-1 TRBV2 . CASRGRGEVDTEAFF TGTGCCTCCCGAGGACGAGGGGAGGTGGACACTGAAGCTTTCTTT
few 12 TRBJ1-1 TRBV29-1 . CSVGRTNTEAFF TGCAGCGTTGGACGGACGAACACTGAAGCTTTCTTT
medium-sized 14 TRBJ2-7 TRBV7-9 . CASSQKSRSYEQYF TGTGCCAGCAGCCAAAAGAGCAGGTCCTACGAGCAGTACTTC
. 11 TRBJ2-5 TRBV6-6 . CASWGTETQYF TGTGCCAGCTGGGGAACGGAGACCCAGTACTTC
medium-sized 14 TRBJ2-1 TRBV5-6 . CASSLGRLYNEQFF TGTGCCAGCAGCTTGGGACGGCTTTACAATGAGCAGTTCTTC
once 15 TRBJ2-7 TRBV6-6 . CASSYSGTGRYEQYF TGTGCCAGCAGTTACAGTGGGACGGGACGCTACGAGCAGTACTTC
. 15 TRBJ2-3 TRBV23-1 . CASSQSLGGVDTQYF TGCGCCAGCAGTCAATCACTAGGCGGGGTAGATACGCAGTATTTT
. 17 TRBJ2-1 TRBV27 TRBD2 CASSLWDSGGGAGEQFF TGTGCCAGCAGTTTATGGGATTCAGGCGGGGGGGCCGGTGAGCAGTTCTTC
few 13 TRBJ2-7 TRBV5-4 TRBD1 CASSFVQGGEQYF TGTGCCAGCAGCTTTGTACAGGGGGGCGAGCAGTACTTC
. 14 TRBJ2-3 TRBV30 TRBD2 CAWSPITSADTQYF TGTGCCTGGAGCCCTATCACTAGCGCAGATACGCAGTATTTT
few 15 TRBJ2-3 TRBV4-2 . CASSQELWLPDTQYF TGTGCCAGCAGCCAAGAATTGTGGCTCCCAGATACGCAGTATTTT
. 13 TRBJ1-2 TRBV5-1 . CASSFEGGYGYTF TGCGCCAGCAGCTTCGAGGGGGGCTATGGCTACACCTTC
. 15 TRBJ1-5 TRBV6-6 . CASSYSGSDKQPQHF TGTGCCAGCAGTTACTCGGGCAGCGATAAGCAGCCCCAGCATTTT
. 14 TRBJ2-4 TRBV27 . CASSFGVGENIQYF TGTGCCAGCAGTTTCGGGGTGGGGGAAAACATTCAGTACTTC
. 14 TRBJ2-2 TRBV13 . CASSFGLYTGELFF TGTGCCAGCAGCTTTGGTCTGTACACCGGGGAGCTGTTTTTT
few 15 TRBJ2-3 TRBV2 TRBD2 CASSEMRGGRDTQYF TGTGCCAGCAGTGAAATGCGGGGGGGTAGGGATACGCAGTATTTT
few 16 TRBJ1-3 TRBV15 . CATSIRTGLAGNTIYF TGTGCCACCAGCATACGAACAGGGTTAGCTGGAAACACCATATATTTT
. 16 TRBJ1-1 TRBV27 . CASSPTRGSLNTEAFF TGTGCCAGCAGCCCAACCAGGGGTTCGTTAAACACTGAAGCTTTCTTT
. 16 TRBJ2-6 TRBV27 . CASSLFRGPGANVLTF TGTGCCAGCAGTTTATTCAGGGGCCCTGGGGCCAACGTCCTGACTTTC
. 13 TRBJ1-6 TRBV5-6 . CASEEWGDSPLHF TGTGCCAGCGAAGAGTGGGGGGATTCACCCCTCCACTTT
. 14 TRBJ2-5 TRBV27 TRBD1 CASSSEGAQETQYF TGTGCCAGCAGTTCTGAGGGGGCGCAAGAGACCCAGTACTTC
. 15 TRBJ2-5 TRBV7-2 . CASSLAGVLGETQYF TGTGCCAGCAGCTTAGCGGGGGTATTGGGAGAGACCCAGTACTTC
few 15 TRBJ1-1 TRBV19 . CASSVRGDDGTEAFF TGTGCCAGTAGTGTCCGAGGGGATGATGGCACTGAAGCTTTCTTT
. 14 TRBJ2-7 TRBV5-6 . CASSLGYPDYEQYF TGTGCCAGCAGCTTGGGGTACCCGGACTACGAGCAGTACTTC
. 14 TRBJ2-5 TRBV18 TRBD1 CASSPLPDRDSQYF TGTGCCAGCTCACCCCTCCCGGACAGGGACTCCCAGTACTTC
. 15 TRBJ2-7 TRBV7-3 TRBD1 CASSLKTGGYYEQYF TGTGCCAGCAGCTTGAAGACAGGGGGTTACTACGAGCAGTACTTC
once 13 TRBJ1-2 TRBV9 . CASRISGGLGYTF TGTGCCAGCAGAATATCGGGAGGCCTCGGCTACACCTTC
few 13 TRBJ2-7 TRBV7-2 . CASSKGVGDEQYF TGTGCCAGCAGCAAGGGGGTGGGCGACGAGCAGTACTTC
. 13 TRBJ1-1 TRBV7-3 . CASSLNRNTEAFF TGTGCCAGCAGCTTAAACAGGAACACTGAAGCTTTCTTT
. 13 TRBJ2-3 TRBV10-3 . CAISDVSTDTQYF TGTGCCATCAGTGATGTCTCCACAGATACGCAGTATTTT
. 13 TRBJ1-5 TRBV6-5 TRBD1 CASSSGGWQPQHF TGTGCCAGCAGTTCAGGGGGCTGGCAGCCCCAGCATTTT
. 15 TRBJ2-7 TRBV19 TRBD2 CASSIEGGGSYEQYF TGTGCCAGTAGTATTGAAGGCGGGGGGTCCTACGAGCAGTACTTC
. 13 TRBJ1-2 TRBV5-6 TRBD1 CASSLGQGRGYTF TGTGCCAGCAGCTTGGGACAGGGGCGTGGCTACACCTTC
medium-sized 14 TRBJ1-2 TRBV2 . CASSTLDRNYGYTF TGTGCCAGCAGTACCCTCGACAGGAACTATGGCTACACCTTC
. 13 TRBJ2-7 TRBV11-2 . CASSLDGAYEQYF TGTGCCAGCAGCTTAGACGGTGCGTACGAGCAGTACTTC
. 19 TRBJ2-6 TRBV19 TRBD1 CASSVLGDSVSSGANVLTF TGTGCCAGTAGTGTGTTGGGGGACAGCGTTAGCTCTGGGGCCAACGTCCTGACTTTC
once 15 TRBJ2-1 TRBV28 . CASSLFGQVINEQFF TGTGCCAGCAGTTTATTCGGGCAGGTGATTAATGAGCAGTTCTTC
. 14 TRBJ2-7 TRBV7-6 . CASSLEIGSYEQYF TGTGCCAGCAGCTTAGAAATCGGCTCCTACGAGCAGTACTTC
. 16 TRBJ2-1 TRBV4-1 TRBD2 CASSQETSGGDNEQFF TGCGCCAGCAGCCAAGAAACTAGCGGGGGGGACAATGAGCAGTTCTTC
. 13 TRBJ2-7 TRBV9 . CASSVDPSYEQYF TGTGCCAGCAGCGTAGACCCCTCCTACGAGCAGTACTTC
few 14 TRBJ2-7 TRBV6-5 TRBD2 CASSYKRGAYEQYF TGTGCCAGCAGTTACAAGCGGGGAGCCTACGAGCAGTACTTC
. 18 TRBJ2-5 TRBV7-2 . CASSFMGASLGEQETQYF TGTGCCAGCAGCTTCATGGGGGCTAGTTTGGGGGAGCAAGAGACCCAGTACTTC